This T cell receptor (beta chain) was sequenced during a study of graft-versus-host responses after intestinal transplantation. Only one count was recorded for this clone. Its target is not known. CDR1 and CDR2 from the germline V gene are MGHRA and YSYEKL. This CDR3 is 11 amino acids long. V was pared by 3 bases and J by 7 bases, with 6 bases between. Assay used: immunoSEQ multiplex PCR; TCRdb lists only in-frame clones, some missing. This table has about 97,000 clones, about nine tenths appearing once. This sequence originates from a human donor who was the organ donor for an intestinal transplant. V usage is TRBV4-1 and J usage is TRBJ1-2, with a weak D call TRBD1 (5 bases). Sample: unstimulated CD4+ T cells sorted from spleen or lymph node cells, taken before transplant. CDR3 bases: TGCGCCAGCAGCCAGGGGCTTGGCTACACCTTC. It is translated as CASSQGLGYTF.